The 4 T cell receptor beta chains below were found in one sample sequenced in a study of T cell repertoires in cytomegalovirus infection. MiXCR, run by TCRdb on the reads, gives a single entry per CDR3 protein. This repertoire shows more than 400,000 distinct CDR3 sequences, less than 30% found once; its top ten account for less than 15%. The sequencing input was PBMCs. The receptor set was obtained from a human donor in good health (CMV status not recorded). Some clones in this sample may be carry-over from other donors' samples.

This clonotype was seen once. J is TRBJ2-1 and V is TRBV11-2, with 10 bases lining up with TRBD2. This CDR3 comprises 15 residues. V was clipped by 3 bases and J by 4 bases; unmatched bases: 3. CDR1 and CDR2 (germline): SGHAT, FQNNGV. In DNA, the CDR3 is TGTGCCAGCAGCTTTACTAGCGGGAAGTACAATGAGCAGTTCTTC. Amino acid sequence: CASSFTSGKYNEQFF.

This clonotype was counted only a few times. This chain uses TRBV7-2 with TRBJ2-3; 9 bases line up with TRBD2. From germline, CDR1 is SGHTA and CDR2 FQGNSA. CDR3 length: 14 amino acids. V was pared by 5 bases and J by 2 bases, with 2 bases of the junction left unmatched. CDR3 sequence: CASSASGVTDTQYF. The CDR3 nucleotides read TGTGCCAGCAGCGCTAGCGGGGTCACAGATACGCAGTATTTT.

The chain links TRBV12-3 or TRBV12-4 to TRBJ1-1; D uncertain. This CDR3 comprises 12 residues. V lost 7 bases and J lost 6, with 12 bases in between. DNA of the CDR3: TGTGCCAGCACCTCCGATGAGGCTGAAGCTTTCTTT. Protein: CASTSDEAEAFF.

This clonotype was observed many times. CDR3 coding DNA: TGTGCCAGCAGCCAACTGGGTCTAAGGGAAGAGACCCAGTACTTC. It is translated as CASSQLGLREETQYF. V usage is TRBV14 and J usage is TRBJ2-5; D uncertain. The CDR3 covers 15 residues. With 2 bases removed from V and 3 bases from J, the gap between germline ends came to 13 bases. The germline V gene has CDR1 SGHDN and CDR2 FVKESK.